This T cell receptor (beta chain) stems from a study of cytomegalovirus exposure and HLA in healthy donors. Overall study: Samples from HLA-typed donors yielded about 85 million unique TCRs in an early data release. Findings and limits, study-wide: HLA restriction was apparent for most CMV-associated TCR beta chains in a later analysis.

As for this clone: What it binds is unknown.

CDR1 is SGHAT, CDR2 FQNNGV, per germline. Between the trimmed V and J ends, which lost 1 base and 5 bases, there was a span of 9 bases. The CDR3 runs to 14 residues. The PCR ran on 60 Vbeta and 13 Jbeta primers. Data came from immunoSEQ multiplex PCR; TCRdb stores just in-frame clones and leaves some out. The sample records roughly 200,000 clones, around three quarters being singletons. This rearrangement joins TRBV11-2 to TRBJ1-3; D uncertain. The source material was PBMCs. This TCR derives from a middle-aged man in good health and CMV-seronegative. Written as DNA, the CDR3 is TGTGCCAGCAGCTTAGGGTCCTACCGAAACACCATATATTTT. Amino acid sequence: CASSLGSYRNTIYF. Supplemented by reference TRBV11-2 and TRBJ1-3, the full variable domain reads EAGVAQSPRYKIIEKRQSVAFWCNPISGHATLYWYQQILGQGPKLLIQFQNNGVVDDSQLPKDRFSAERLKGVDSTLKIQPAKLEDSAVYLCASSLGSYRNTIYFGEGSWLTVV.